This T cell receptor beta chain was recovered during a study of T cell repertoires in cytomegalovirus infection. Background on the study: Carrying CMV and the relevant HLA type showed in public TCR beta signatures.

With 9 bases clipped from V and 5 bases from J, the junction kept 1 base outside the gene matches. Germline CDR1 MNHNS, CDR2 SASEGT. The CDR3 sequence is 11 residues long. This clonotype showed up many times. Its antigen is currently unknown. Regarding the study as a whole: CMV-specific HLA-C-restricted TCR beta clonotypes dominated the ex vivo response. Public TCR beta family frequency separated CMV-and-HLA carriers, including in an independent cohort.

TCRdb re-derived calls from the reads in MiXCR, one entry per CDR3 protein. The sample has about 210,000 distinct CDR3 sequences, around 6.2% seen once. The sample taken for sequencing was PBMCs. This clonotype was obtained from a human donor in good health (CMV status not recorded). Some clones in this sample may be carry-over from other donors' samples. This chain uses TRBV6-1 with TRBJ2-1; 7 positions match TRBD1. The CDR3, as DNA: TGTGCCAGTGACAGGGACAATGAGCAGTTCTTC. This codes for CASDRDNEQFF.